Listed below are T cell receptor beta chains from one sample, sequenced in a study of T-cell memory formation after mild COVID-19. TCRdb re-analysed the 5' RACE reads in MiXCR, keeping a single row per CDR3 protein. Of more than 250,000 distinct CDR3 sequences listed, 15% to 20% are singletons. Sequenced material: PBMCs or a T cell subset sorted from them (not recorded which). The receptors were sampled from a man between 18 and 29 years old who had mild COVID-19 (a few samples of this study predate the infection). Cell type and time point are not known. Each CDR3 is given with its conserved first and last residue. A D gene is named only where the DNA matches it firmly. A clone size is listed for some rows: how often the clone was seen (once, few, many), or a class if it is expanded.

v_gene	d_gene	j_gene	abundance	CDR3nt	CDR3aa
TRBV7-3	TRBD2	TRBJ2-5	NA	TGTGCCAGCAGCCCCGGGGTAGCGGGTTACCAAGAGACCCAGTACTTC	CASSPGVAGYQETQYF
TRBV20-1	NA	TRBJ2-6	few	TGCAGTGCCAAGGGTTCGAACGCTGGGGCCAACGTCCTGACTTTC	CSAKGSNAGANVLTF
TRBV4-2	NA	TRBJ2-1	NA	TGTGCCAGCAGCCCGGGAGATTACAATGAGCAGTTCTTC	CASSPGDYNEQFF
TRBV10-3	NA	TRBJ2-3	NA	TGTGCCATCAGTGAGGCGGCAGATACGCAGTATTTT	CAISEAADTQYF
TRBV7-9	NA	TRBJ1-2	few	TGTGCCAGCAGCTACGCCGGGACTCTAGGGAACTATGGCTACACCTTC	CASSYAGTLGNYGYTF
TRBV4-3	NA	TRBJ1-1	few	TGCGCCAGCAGCCAAGATATCGGGGAGGACACTGAAGCTTTCTTT	CASSQDIGEDTEAFF
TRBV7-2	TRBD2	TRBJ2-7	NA	TGTGCCAGCAGCTCAAGACTAGCGGGGGGGTACGAGCAGTACTTC	CASSSRLAGGYEQYF
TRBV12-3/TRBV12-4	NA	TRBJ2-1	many	TGTGCCAGCAGACCGGGTTTGACGGTTCTGGGTGAGCAGTTCTTC	CASRPGLTVLGEQFF
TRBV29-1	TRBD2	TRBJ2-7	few	TGCAGCGTTGTACTAGCGGGAAGCCCCCACGAGCAGTACTTC	CSVVLAGSPHEQYF
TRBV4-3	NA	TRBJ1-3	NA	TGCGCCAGCAGCCCCCGCCCGGGGAACTCTGGAAACACCATATATTTT	CASSPRPGNSGNTIYF
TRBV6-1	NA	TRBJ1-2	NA	TGTGCCAGCAGTGCGGGACATATCTATGGCTACACCTTC	CASSAGHIYGYTF
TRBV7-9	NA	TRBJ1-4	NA	TGTGCCAGCAGCTTAGTCGGCAGGGGCGGAGAAAAACTGTTTTTT	CASSLVGRGGEKLFF
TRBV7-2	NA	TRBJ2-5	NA	TGTGCCAGCAGACCTACAGACACCCAAGAGACCCAGTACTTC	CASRPTDTQETQYF
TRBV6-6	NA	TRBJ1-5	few	TGTGCCAGCAGTTCAGACTTCCCCCAGCATTTT	CASSSDFPQHF
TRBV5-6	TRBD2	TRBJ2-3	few	TGTGCCAGCAGCCTACAGCTAGCGGGGTTCACAGATACGCAGTATTTT	CASSLQLAGFTDTQYF
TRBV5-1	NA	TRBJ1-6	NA	TGCGCCAGCAGCAAACCCAGGGCAGATTCACCCCTCCACTTT	CASSKPRADSPLHF
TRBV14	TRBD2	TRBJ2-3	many	TGTGCCAGCAGCCTGATGACTAGCGGTACAGTATGGAAGCAGTATTTT	CASSLMTSGTVWKQYF
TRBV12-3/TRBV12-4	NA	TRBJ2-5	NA	TGTGCCAGCATGAGGGAAGAGACCCAGTACTTC	CASMREETQYF
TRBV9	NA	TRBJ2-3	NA	TGTGCCAGCAGCGTAGTCGGACTAACCACAGATACGCAGTATTTT	CASSVVGLTTDTQYF
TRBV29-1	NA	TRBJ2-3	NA	TGCAGCGTCGCTCGGGGGATGAACACAGATACGCAGTATTTT	CSVARGMNTDTQYF
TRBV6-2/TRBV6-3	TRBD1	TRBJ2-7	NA	TGTGCCAGCAGTTCCGCCGGACAGGGGTACGAGCAGTACTTC	CASSSAGQGYEQYF
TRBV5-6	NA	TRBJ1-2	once	TGTGCCAGCAGCTTGGGAGAGGGCTCAATCTATGGCTACACCTTC	CASSLGEGSIYGYTF
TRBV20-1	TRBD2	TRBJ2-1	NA	TGCAGTGCTGGTCGGGGGGTCAACAATGAGCAGTTCTTC	CSAGRGVNNEQFF
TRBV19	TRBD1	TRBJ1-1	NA	TGTGCCAGTAGTGCCCAGGGGGTCACTGAAGCTTTCTTT	CASSAQGVTEAFF
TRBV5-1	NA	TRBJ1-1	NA	TGCGCCAGCAGCTCACCCCAGGGAAGAGCGGATAACACTGAAGCTTTCTTT	CASSSPQGRADNTEAFF
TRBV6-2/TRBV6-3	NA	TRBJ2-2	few	TGTGCCAGCAGTTACAAGGGTGAGGGCACCGGGGAGCTGTTTTTT	CASSYKGEGTGELFF
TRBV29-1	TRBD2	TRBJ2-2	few	TGCAGCGTTGACGGGGGGGAAACCGGGGAGCTGTTTTTT	CSVDGGETGELFF
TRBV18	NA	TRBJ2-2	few	TGTGCCAGCTCACCACCGGAGGGGTCGAACACCGGGGAGCTGTTTTTT	CASSPPEGSNTGELFF
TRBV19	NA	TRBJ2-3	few	TGTGCCAGTAGTCGCGCGGGGCGAGCAGATACGCAGTATTTT	CASSRAGRADTQYF
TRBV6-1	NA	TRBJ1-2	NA	TGTGCCAGCAGTGGACCGGAGGACGGCGACTATGGCTACACCTTC	CASSGPEDGDYGYTF
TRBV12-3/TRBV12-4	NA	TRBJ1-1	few	TGTGCCAGCAGTGGTCAGGGTTGGTACACTGAAGCTTTCTTT	CASSGQGWYTEAFF
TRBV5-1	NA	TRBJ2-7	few	TGCGCCAGCAGCCTCCGGGACGGGCTCTACGAGCAGTACTTC	CASSLRDGLYEQYF
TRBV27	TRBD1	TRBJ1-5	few	TGTGCCGGCGGGTCGACAGGGGTGGGTCAGCCCCAGCATTTT	CAGGSTGVGQPQHF
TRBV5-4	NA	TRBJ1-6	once	TGTGCCAGCAGCTTGGCCGTGTACAGGAGTTCACCCCTCCACTTT	CASSLAVYRSSPLHF
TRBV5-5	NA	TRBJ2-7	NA	TGTGCCAGCAGCCCAGCACCGACAGCCTACGAGCAGTACTTC	CASSPAPTAYEQYF
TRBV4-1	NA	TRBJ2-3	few	TGCGCCAGCAGCCAAGGAGACCTCTCCCCAGGTACGCAGTATTTT	CASSQGDLSPGTQYF
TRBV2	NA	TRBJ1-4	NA	TGTGCCAGCAGTGCTAGGGGAACTAATGAAAAACTGTTTTTT	CASSARGTNEKLFF
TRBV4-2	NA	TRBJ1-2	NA	TGTGCCAGCAGCCAGGTGGGGGTATACGGCTACACCTTC	CASSQVGVYGYTF
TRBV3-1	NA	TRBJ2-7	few	TGTGCCAGCAGCCAACTAGAGGGGTTCCACGAGCAGTACTTC	CASSQLEGFHEQYF
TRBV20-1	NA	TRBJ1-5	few	TGCAGTGCTAGAGATACTGGTCAGCCCCAGCATTTT	CSARDTGQPQHF
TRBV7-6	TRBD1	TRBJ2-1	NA	TGTGCCAGCAGCGACTCTACGGACAGGGGATACAATGAGCAGTTCTTC	CASSDSTDRGYNEQFF
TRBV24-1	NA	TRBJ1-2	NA	TGTGCCACCAGTGATTCCAGGTCGTATGGCTACACCTTC	CATSDSRSYGYTF
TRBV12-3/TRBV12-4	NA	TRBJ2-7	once	TGTGCCAGCAGGAGGTATTCCCTAAGCGAGCAGTACTTC	CASRRYSLSEQYF
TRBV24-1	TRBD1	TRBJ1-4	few	TGTGCCACCAGTGATGGGGGGACAGGGAGAGAAAAACTGTTTTTT	CATSDGGTGREKLFF
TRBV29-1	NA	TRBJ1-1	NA	TGCAGCGTTGATAAGGGGACGCACGCCGAAGCTTTCTTT	CSVDKGTHAEAFF
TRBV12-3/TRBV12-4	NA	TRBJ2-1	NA	TGTGCCAGCAGTTTTCAGGGGTCCTACAATGAGCAGTTCTTC	CASSFQGSYNEQFF
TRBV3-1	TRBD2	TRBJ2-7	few	TGTGCCAGCAGCCAAGGGGCTAGCGGGGGAGGCGAGCAGTACTTC	CASSQGASGGGEQYF
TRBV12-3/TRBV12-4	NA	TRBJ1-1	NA	TGTGCCAGCAGGCATAACACTGAAGCTTTCTTT	CASRHNTEAFF
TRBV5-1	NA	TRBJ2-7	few	TGCGCCAGCAGCTTGGGGAACCTGGGCGAGCAGTACTTC	CASSLGNLGEQYF
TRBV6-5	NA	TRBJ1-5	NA	TGTGCCAGCAGGCCAAGACTTAATCAGCCCCAGCATTTT	CASRPRLNQPQHF
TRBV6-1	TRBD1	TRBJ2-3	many	TGTGCCAGCCCGGGGACAGGGCACACAGATACGCAGTATTTT	CASPGTGHTDTQYF
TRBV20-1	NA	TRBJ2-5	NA	TGCAGTGCTAGAGATGGGGGGCGGGAGACCCAGTACTTC	CSARDGGRETQYF
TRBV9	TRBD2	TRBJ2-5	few	TGTGCCAGCAGCGTGGCTAGCGGGATTCAAGAGACCCAGTACTTC	CASSVASGIQETQYF
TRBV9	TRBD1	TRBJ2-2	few	TGTGCCAGCAGCGTATACATGACAGGGAACGCCGGGGAGCTGTTTTTT	CASSVYMTGNAGELFF
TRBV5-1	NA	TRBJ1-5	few	TGCGCCAGCAGCTCCGACGGGGTATATCAGCCCCAGCATTTT	CASSSDGVYQPQHF
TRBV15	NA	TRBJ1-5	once	TGTGCCACCAGACAGTACTCGTATAGCAATCAGCCCCAGCATTTT	CATRQYSYSNQPQHF
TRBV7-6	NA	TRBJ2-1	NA	TGTGCCAGCAGTAGAAGCCGCCGTCAGTTCTTC	CASSRSRRQFF
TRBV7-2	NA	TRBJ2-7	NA	TGTGCCAGCAGCTTAGTGCCAAACTACGAGCAGTACTTC	CASSLVPNYEQYF
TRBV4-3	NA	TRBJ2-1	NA	TGCGCCAGCAGCCAAGAACTGCACAATGAGCAGTTCTTC	CASSQELHNEQFF